The clone carrying this T cell receptor (beta chain) was recorded a few times. Its cognate antigen is unknown. With V trimmed by 5 bases and J by 3 bases, 6 bases remained unmatched. The CDR3 loop spans 15 amino acids. The germline V gene encodes CDR1 LNHDA and CDR2 SQIVND (reference sequence). Primers for the PCR totalled 60 Vbeta and 13 Jbeta. Only in-frame clones appear in the TCRdb table, and some are missing; sequencing was by immunoSEQ multiplex PCR. The table lists some 190,000 clones, 65% to 85% of them singletons. The source of the sample is a study of cytomegalovirus exposure and HLA in healthy donors. The study, taken as a whole, reports: Researchers reported that three CMV-associated chains were confirmed in vitro as CMV antigen-specific. Later analysis suggested most CMV-associated TCR beta chains were HLA-restricted. As a later analysis showed, a missense DCLRE1C variant was linked to trimming of TCR beta V- and J-genes.

The sequence was collected from a young woman in good health and CMV-seronegative. The rearrangement uses TRBV19 and TRBJ1-4; 7 bases agree with TRBD1. The sequencing sample was made of PBMCs. CDR3 in DNA: TGTGCCAGTAGTGCCGGGACAGCCCCTAATGAAAAACTGTTTTTT. Its translation is CASSAGTAPNEKLFF.